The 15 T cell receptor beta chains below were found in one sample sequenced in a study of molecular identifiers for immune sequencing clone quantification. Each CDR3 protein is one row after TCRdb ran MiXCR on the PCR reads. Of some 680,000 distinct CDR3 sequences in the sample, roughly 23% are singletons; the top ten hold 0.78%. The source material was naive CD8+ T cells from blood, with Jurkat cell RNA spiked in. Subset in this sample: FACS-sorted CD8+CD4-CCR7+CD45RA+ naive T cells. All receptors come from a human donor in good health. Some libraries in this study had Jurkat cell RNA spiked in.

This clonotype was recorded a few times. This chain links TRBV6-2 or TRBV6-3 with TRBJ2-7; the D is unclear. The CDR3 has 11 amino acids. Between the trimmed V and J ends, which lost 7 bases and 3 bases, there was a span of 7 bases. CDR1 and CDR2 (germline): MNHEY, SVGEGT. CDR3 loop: CASTHYYEQYF. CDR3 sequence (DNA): TGTGCCAGCACCCACTACTACGAGCAGTACTTC.

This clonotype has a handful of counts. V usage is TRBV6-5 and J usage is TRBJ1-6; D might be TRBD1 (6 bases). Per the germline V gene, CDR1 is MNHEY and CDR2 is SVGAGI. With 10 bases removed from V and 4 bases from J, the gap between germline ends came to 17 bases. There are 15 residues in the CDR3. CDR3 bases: TGTGCCACCTCGCCGGGGGGCTTGTATAATTCACCCCTCCACTTT. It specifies CATSPGGLYNSPLHF.

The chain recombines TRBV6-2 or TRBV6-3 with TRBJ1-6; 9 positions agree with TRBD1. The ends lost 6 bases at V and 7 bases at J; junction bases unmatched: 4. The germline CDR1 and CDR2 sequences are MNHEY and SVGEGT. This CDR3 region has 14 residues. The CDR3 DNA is TGTGCCAGCAGACTCGGACAGGGGAATTCACCCCTCCACTTT. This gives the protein CASRLGQGNSPLHF.

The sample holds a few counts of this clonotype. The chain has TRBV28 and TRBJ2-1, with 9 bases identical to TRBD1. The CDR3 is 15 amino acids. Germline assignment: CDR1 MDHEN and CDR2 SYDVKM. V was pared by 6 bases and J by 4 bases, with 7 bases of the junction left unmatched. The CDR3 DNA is TGTGCCAGCAGGAACGGACAGGGGACTTACAATGAGCAGTTCTTC. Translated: CASRNGQGTYNEQFF.

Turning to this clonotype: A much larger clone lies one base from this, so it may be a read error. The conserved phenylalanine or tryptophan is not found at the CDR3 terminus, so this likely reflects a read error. The chain's CDR3 is CAGWQGAYEQYC. The CDR3 coding sequence is TGTGCCGGGTGGCAGGGGGCCTACGAGCAGTACTGC. This sequence joins TRBV2 and TRBJ2-7; 7 nucleotides line up with TRBD1. V was clipped by 11 bases and J by 2 bases; unmatched bases: 6. CDR3 length equals 12 residues. CDR1 and CDR2 (germline): SNHLY, FYNNEI.

This chain's CDR3 is CSARDFVLGSYEQYF. DNA for the CDR3: TGCAGTGCTAGAGATTTTGTTCTAGGCTCTTACGAGCAGTACTTC. The chain recombines TRBV20-1 with TRBJ2-7; D is ambiguous. V was pared by 0 bases and J by 4 bases, with 16 bases between. The CDR3 has 15 residues. Germline CDR1 DFQATT, CDR2 SNEGSKA (reference sequence).

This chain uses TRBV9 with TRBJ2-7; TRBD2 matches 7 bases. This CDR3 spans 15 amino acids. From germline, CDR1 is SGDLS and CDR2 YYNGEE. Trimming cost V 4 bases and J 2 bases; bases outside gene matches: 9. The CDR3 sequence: CASSPEASGTYEQYF. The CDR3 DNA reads TGTGCCAGCAGCCCAGAGGCTAGCGGAACCTACGAGCAGTACTTC. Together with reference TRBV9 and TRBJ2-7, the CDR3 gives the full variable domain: DSGVTQTPKHLITATGQRVTLRCSPRSGDLSVYWYQQSLDQGLQFLIQYYNGEERAKGNILERFSAQQFPDLHSELNLSSLELGDSALYFCASSPEASGTYEQYFGPGTRLTVT.

Here the CDR3 reads CASTRFEASGANVLTF. In nucleotides, the CDR3 is TGTGCCAGCACCCGTTTCGAAGCCTCTGGGGCCAACGTCCTGACTTTC. The chain uses TRBV6-2 or TRBV6-3 and TRBJ2-6; D remains ambiguous. Germline CDR1 is MNHEY and CDR2 is SVGEGT. V was trimmed by 7 bases and J by 0 bases, leaving 13 bases between them. This CDR3 contains 16 residues.

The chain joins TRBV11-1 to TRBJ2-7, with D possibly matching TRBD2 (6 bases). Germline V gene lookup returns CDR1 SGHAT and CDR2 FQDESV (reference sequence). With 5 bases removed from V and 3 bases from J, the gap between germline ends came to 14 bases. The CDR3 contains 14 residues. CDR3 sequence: CASSLTVEGYEQYF. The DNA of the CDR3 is TGTGCCAGCAGCCTAACCGTGGAGGGCTACGAGCAGTACTTC.

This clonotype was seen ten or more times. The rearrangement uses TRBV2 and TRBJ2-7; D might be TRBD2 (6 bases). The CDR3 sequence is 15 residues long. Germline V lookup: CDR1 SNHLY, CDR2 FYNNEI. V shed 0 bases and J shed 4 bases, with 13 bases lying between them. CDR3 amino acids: CASSEAVGGKYEQYF. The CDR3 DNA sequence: TGTGCCAGCAGTGAAGCGGTCGGGGGAAAGTACGAGCAGTACTTC.

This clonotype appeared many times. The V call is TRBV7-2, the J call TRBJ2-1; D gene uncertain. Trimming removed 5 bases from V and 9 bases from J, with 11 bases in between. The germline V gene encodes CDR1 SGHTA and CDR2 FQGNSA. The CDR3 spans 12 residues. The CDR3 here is CASSETWIEQFF. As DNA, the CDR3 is TGTGCCAGCAGCGAAACATGGATTGAGCAGTTCTTC.

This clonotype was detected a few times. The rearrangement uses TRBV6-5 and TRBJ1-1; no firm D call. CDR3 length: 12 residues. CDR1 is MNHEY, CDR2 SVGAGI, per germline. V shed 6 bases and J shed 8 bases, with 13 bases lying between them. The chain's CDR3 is CASRTGNGEAFF. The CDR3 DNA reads TGTGCCAGCAGAACGGGGAACGGGGAAGCTTTCTTT.

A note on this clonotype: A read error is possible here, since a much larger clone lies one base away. The CDR3 sequence is CASRQDRIDKQYF. CDR3 DNA sequence: TGTGCCAGCCGCCAGGACCGGATCGACAAGCAGTACTTC. J is TRBJ2-7 and V is TRBV7-2; D gene uncertain. This CDR3 is 13 amino acids long. Germline assignment: CDR1 SGHTA and CDR2 FQGNSA. The V end was cut by 8 bases, the J end by 8 bases, with 19 bases between. Filled out from reference TRBV7-2 and TRBJ2-7, the complete variable domain reads GAGVSQSPSNKVTEKGKDVELRCDPISGHTALYWYRQSLGQGLEFLIYFQGNSAPDKSGLPSDRFSAERTGGSVSTLTIQRTQQEDSAVYLCASRQDRIDKQYFGPGTRLTVT.

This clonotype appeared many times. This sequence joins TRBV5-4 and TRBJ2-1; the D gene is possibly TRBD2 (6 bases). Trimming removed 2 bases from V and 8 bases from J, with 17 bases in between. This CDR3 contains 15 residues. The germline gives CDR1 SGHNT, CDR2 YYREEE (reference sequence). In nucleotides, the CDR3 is TGTGCCAGCAGCTTTTGGTCCACTAGCTCGGATGAGCAGTTCTTC. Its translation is CASSFWSTSSDEQFF.

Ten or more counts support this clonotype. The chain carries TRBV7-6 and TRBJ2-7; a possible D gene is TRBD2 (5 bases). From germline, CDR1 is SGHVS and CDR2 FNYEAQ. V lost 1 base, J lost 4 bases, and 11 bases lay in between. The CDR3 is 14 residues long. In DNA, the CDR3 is TGTGCCAGCAGCTTAGGTCGTTCGGGGTACGAGCAGTACTTC. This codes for CASSLGRSGYEQYF.